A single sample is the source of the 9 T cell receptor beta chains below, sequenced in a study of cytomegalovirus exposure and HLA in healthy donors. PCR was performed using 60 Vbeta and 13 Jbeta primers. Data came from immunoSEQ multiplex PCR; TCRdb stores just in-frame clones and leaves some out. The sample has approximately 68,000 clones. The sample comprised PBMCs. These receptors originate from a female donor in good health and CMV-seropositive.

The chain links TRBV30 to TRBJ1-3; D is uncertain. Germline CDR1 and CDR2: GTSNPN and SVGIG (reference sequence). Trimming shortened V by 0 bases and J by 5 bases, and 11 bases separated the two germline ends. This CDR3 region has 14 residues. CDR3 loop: CAWSVLAGRNTIYF. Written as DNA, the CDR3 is TGTGCCTGGAGTGTACTGGCCGGGAGAAACACCATATATTTT.

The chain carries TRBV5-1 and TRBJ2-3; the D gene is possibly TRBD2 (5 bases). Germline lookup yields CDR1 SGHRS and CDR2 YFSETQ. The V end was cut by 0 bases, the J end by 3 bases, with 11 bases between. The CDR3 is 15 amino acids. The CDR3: CASSLVGSGTDTQYF. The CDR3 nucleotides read TGCGCCAGCAGCTTGGTGGGGAGCGGTACAGATACGCAGTATTTT.

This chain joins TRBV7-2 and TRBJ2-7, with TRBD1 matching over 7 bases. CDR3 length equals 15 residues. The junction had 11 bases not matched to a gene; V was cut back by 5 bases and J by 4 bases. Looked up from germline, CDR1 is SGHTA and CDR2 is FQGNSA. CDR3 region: CASSPTGTEQYEQYF. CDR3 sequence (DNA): TGTGCCAGCAGCCCCACCGGGACAGAACAGTACGAGCAGTACTTC. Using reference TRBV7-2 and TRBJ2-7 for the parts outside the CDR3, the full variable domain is GAGVSQSPSNKVTEKGKDVELRCDPISGHTALYWYRQSLGQGLEFLIYFQGNSAPDKSGLPSDRFSAERTGGSVSTLTIQRTQQEDSAVYLCASSPTGTEQYEQYFGPGTRLTVT.

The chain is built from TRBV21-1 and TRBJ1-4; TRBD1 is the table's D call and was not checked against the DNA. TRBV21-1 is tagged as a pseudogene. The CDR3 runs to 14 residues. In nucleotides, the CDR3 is TGTGCCAGCAGGTCAGGGACAGGGGATGAAAAACTGTTTTTT. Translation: CASRSGTGDEKLFF.

The DNA for the CDR3 is TGTGCCAGCAGCCTCACAGATACGCAGTATTTT. It specifies CASSLTDTQYF. The chain joins TRBV11-2 to TRBJ2-3; no reliable D call. V gave up 5 bases and J gave up 2 bases, with 2 bases separating them. The CDR3 is 11 residues long. Germline assignment: CDR1 SGHAT and CDR2 FQNNGV.

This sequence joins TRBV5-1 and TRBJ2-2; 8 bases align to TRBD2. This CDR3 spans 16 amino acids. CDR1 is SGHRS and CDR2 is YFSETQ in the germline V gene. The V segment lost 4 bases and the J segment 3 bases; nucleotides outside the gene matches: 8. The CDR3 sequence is CASSPGQLADTGELFF. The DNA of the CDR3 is TGCGCCAGCAGCCCCGGGCAACTAGCGGACACCGGGGAGCTGTTTTTT.

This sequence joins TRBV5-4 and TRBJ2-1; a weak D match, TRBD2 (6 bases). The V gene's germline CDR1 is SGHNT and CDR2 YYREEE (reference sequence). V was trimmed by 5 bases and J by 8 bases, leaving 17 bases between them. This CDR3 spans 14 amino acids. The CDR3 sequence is CASRRAGGRHEQFF. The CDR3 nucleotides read TGTGCCAGCAGGAGGGCTGGAGGGAGGCATGAGCAGTTCTTC.

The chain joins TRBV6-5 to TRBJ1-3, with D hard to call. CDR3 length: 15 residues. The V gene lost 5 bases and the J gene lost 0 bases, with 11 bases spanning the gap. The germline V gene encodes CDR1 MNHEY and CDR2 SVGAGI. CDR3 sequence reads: CASSPDTISGNTIYF. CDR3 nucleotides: TGTGCCAGCAGTCCCGACACGATCTCTGGAAACACCATATATTTT.

CDR3 in amino acids: CASSLGSSGANVLTF. The CDR3 DNA reads as TGTGCCAGCAGTTTAGGGAGCTCTGGGGCCAACGTCCTGACTTTC. The rearrangement uses TRBV28 and TRBJ2-6; D possibly corresponds to TRBD2 (5 bases). Germline CDR1 and CDR2: MDHEN and SYDVKM. V was pared by 2 bases and J by 0 bases, with 5 bases between. This CDR3 comprises 15 residues.